This TCR beta chain was retrieved from a study of blood T cell repertoires in COVID-19. The wider study: From T cells, B-cell-depleted T cells, or PBMCs came the material, which was cDNA or gDNA.

Here immunoSEQ multiplex PCR was the method, and the copy in TCRdb shows in-frame clones only, minus some. The data hold about 50,000 clones, with about 80% observed a single time. This clone was counted ten times or more. The sample holds other DNA sequences that translate to the same CDR3. V was cut by 11 bases and J by 10 bases, with 23 bases left in between. Per germline, CDR1 LNHDA and CDR2 SQIVND (reference sequence). The CDR3 runs 13 residues. The chain joins TRBV19 to TRBJ1-1; TRBD1 might be the D (6 bases). The source material was peripheral blood. The sequence came from a man over 45 with active or convalescent COVID-19. The DNA of the CDR3 is TGTGCCCGCCATGTGGGGGCGGGGGGGGCAGCTTTCTTT. Translation: CARHVGAGGAAFF.